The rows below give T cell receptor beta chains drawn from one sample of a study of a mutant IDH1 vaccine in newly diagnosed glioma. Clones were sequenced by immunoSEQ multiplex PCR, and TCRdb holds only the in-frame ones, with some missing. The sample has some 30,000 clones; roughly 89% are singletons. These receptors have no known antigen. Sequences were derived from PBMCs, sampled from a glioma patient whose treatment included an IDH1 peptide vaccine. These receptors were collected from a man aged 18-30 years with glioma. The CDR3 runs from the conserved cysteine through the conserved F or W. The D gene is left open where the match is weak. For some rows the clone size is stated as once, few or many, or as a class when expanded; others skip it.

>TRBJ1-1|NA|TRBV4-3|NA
CASRAQGSSTEAFF
TGCGCCAGTCGAGCTCAGGGTTCGTCCACTGAAGCTTTCTTT
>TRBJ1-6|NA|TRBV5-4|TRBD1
CASSFWTGVNSPLHF
TGTGCCAGCAGCTTCTGGACAGGAGTTAATTCACCCCTCCACTTT
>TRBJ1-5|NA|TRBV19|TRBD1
CASSIGRGRGNQPQHF
TGTGCCAGTAGTATAGGTAGGGGGCGCGGCAATCAGCCCCAGCATTTT
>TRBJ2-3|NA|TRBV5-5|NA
CASSSDWGDTQYF
TGTGCCAGCAGCTCGGACTGGGGGGATACGCAGTATTTT
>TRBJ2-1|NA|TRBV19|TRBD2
CASSIGASGYNEQFF
TGTGCCAGTAGTATCGGCGCTAGCGGATACAATGAGCAGTTCTTC
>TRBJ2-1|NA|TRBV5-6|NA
CASSLVYRSYNEQFF
TGTGCCAGCAGCTTGGTGTACCGCTCCTACAATGAGCAGTTCTTC
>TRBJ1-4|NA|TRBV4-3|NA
CASSQDFDGNDELFF
TGCGCCAGCAGCCAAGATTTCGACGGTAATGATGAACTGTTTTTT
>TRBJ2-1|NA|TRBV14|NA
CASSQGRFSSRWGNEQFF
TGTGCCAGCAGCCAGGGACGCTTCAGCAGCCGATGGGGTAATGAGCAGTTCTTC
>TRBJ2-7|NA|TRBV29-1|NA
CSVENPGPGYEQYF
TGCAGCGTTGAAAACCCGGGACCAGGCTACGAGCAGTACTTC
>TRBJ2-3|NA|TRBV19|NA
CASSIAASGTDTQYF
TGTGCCAGTAGTATAGCGGCAAGCGGCACAGATACGCAGTATTTT
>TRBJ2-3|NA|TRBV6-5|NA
CASRQTGTSTDTQYF
TGTGCCAGCAGACAAACCGGGACTAGCACAGATACGCAGTATTTT
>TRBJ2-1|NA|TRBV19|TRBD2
CASKSGRRSNEQFF
TGTGCCAGTAAAAGCGGGAGGCGAAGCAATGAGCAGTTCTTC
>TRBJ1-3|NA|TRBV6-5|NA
CASSYWDGAYGNTIYF
TGTGCCAGCAGTTACTGGGACGGAGCATACGGAAACACCATATATTTT
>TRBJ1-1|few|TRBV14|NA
CASSQDGAGRWAFF
TGTGCCAGCAGCCAAGACGGGGCGGGAAGGTGGGCTTTCTTT
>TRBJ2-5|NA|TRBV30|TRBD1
CAWSSDRRRETQYF
TGTGCCTGGAGTTCGGACAGGAGGCGGGAGACCCAGTACTTC
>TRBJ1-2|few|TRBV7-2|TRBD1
CASSLPQGTGEGYTF
TGTGCCAGCAGCTTACCCCAAGGGACAGGGGAAGGCTACACCTTC
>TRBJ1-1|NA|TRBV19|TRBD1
CASSPLTGFDFETEAFF
TGTGCCAGTAGTCCATTGACAGGGTTCGACTTCGAGACTGAAGCTTTCTTT
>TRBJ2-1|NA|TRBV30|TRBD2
CAWSVLGRGSGNEQFF
TGTGCCTGGAGTGTACTCGGGAGGGGGTCAGGAAATGAGCAGTTCTTC
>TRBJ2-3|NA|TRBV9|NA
CASSVEGGYDTQYF
TGTGCCAGCAGCGTAGAAGGGGGTTACGATACGCAGTATTTT
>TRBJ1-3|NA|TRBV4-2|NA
CASSQEVMQPSPSGNTIYF
TGTGCCAGCAGCCAAGAAGTTATGCAGCCCTCTCCCTCTGGAAACACCATATATTTT
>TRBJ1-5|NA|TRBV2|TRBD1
CASDRASNQPQHF
TGTGCCAGTGACAGGGCTAGCAATCAGCCCCAGCATTTT
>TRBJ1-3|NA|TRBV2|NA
CASSMGAGNTIYF
TGTGCCAGCAGTATGGGGGCTGGAAACACCATATATTTT
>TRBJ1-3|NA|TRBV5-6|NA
CASTRKGGNTIYF
TGTGCCAGCACCCGGAAAGGTGGAAACACCATATATTTT
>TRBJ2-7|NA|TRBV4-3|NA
CASSQGLRGSYEQYF
TGCGCCAGCAGCCAAGGGCTCCGAGGATCCTACGAGCAGTACTTC
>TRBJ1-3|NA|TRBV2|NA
CASSEKRGGNTIYF
TGTGCCAGCAGTGAAAAAAGGGGGGGAAACACCATATATTTT
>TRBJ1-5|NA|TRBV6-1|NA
CASSAYLGVNQPQHF
TGTGCCAGCAGTGCCTACCTGGGGGTTAATCAGCCCCAGCATTTT
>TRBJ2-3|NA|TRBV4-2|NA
CASSQDNGGPDTQYF
TGTGCCAGCAGCCAAGATAACGGAGGCCCAGATACGCAGTATTTT
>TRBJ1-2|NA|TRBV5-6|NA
CASSLARARGYTF
TGTGCCAGCAGCTTGGCCAGGGCGCGGGGCTACACCTTC
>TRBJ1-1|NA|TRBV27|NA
CASSFTANTEAFF
TGTGCCAGCAGTTTTACAGCGAACACTGAAGCTTTCTTT
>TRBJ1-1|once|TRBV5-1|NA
CASSAGSMNTEAFF
TGCGCCAGCAGCGCAGGGTCGATGAACACTGAAGCTTTCTTT
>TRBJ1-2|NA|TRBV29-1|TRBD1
CSVGGQGKGYTF
TGCAGCGTGGGGGGACAGGGCAAGGGCTACACCTTC
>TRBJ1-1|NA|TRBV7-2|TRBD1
CASSPQGALTEAFF
TGTGCCAGCAGCCCACAGGGGGCCCTCACTGAAGCTTTCTTT
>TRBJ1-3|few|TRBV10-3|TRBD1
CAIRPGTGDLLYAGNTIYF
TGTGCCATCAGACCAGGGACAGGGGACCTACTCTACGCTGGAAACACCATATATTTT
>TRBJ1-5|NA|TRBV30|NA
CAWSVLGGNQPQHF
TGTGCCTGGAGTGTACTAGGGGGCAATCAGCCCCAGCATTTT
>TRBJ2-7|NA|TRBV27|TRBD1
CASSVRQGYEQYF
TGTGCCAGCAGTGTACGACAGGGGTACGAGCAGTACTTC
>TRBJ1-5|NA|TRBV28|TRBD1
CASSFPGTGIDQPQHF
TGTGCCAGCAGTTTCCCCGGGACAGGGATCGATCAGCCCCAGCATTTT
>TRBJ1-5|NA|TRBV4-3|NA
CASSQDRHQPQHF
TGCGCCAGCAGCCAAGATCGACATCAGCCCCAGCATTTT